This T cell receptor beta chain came from a study of T cell responses to AZD1222 COVID-19 vaccine. Produced via immunoSEQ multiplex PCR; TCRdb's table is partial and in-frame only. The sample holds roughly 140,000 clones; more than 70% are singletons and the top ten take approximately 3%. Study-level points and caveats: Spike-specific TCR breadth rose after two AZD1222 doses, and depth rose as well. Just 5 to 7 AZD1222 recipients were seropositive at baseline. Donors were largely white British and mainly female; clonal diversity was possibly underestimated. Per reports, nearly half of all spike-specific TCRs target regions that are unmutated in variants.

Looked up from germline, CDR1 is SEHNR and CDR2 is FQNEAQ (reference sequence). The length of the CDR3 is 17 residues. Trimming shortened V by 5 bases and J by 3 bases, and 20 bases separated the two germline ends. To note about this clone: As yet, its antigen is unknown.

The J gene is TRBJ2-1, the V gene TRBV7-9; D is perhaps TRBD2 (6 bases). This clonotype originated in an adult who received the AZD1222 COVID-19 vaccine. This material consisted of peripheral blood, taken 28 days after the second AZD1222 dose. The CDR3 reads CASSIMEGTAGYNEQFF. DNA for the CDR3: TGTGCCAGCAGCATAATGGAGGGAACCGCCGGCTACAATGAGCAGTTCTTC.